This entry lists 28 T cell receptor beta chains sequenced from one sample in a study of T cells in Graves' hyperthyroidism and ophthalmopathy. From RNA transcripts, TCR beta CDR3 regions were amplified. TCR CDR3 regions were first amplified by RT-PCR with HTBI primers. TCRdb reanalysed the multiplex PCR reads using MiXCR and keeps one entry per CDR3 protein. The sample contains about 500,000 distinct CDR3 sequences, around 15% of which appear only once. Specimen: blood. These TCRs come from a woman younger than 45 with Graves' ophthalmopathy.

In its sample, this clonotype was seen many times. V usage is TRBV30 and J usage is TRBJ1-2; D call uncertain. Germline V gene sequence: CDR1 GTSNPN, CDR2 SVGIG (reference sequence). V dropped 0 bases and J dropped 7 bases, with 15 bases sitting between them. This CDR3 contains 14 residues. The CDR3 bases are TGTGCCTGGAGTGTACCCGGGTGGGAGTTTGGCTACACCTTC. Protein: CAWSVPGWEFGYTF.

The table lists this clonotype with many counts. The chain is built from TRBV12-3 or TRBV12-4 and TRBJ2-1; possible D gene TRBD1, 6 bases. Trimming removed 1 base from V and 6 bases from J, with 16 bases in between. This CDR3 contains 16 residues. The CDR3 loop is CASSLGSPRGTNEQFF. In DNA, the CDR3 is TGTGCCAGCAGTTTAGGGTCCCCCAGGGGAACCAATGAGCAGTTCTTC.

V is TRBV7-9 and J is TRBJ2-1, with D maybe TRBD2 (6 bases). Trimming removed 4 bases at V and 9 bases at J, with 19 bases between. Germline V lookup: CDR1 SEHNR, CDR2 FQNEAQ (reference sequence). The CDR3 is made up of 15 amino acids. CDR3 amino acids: CASSSVAGTLGEQFF. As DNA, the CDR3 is TGTGCCAGCAGCTCTGTGGCGGGGACTTTGGGTGAGCAGTTCTTC.

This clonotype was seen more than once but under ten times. CDR3 sequence reads: CAISDSLGQGYYNEQFF. CDR3 DNA: TGTGCCATCAGTGATTCCTTGGGACAGGGATACTACAATGAGCAGTTCTTC. This chain uses TRBV10-3 with TRBJ2-1, with TRBD1 matching over 9 bases. This CDR3 contains 17 residues. Germline V gives CDR1 ENHRY, CDR2 SYGVKD. Trimming took 3 bases from V and 3 from J; bases not matched to a gene: 9.

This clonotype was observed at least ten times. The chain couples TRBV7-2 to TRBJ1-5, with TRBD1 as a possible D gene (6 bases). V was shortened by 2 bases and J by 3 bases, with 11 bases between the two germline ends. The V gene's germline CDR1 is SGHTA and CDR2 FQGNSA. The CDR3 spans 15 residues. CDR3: CASSLRGQPNQPQHF. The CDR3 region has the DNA TGTGCCAGCAGCTTACGGGGGCAGCCCAATCAGCCCCAGCATTTT. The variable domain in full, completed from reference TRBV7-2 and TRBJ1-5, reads GAGVSQSPSNKVTEKGKDVELRCDPISGHTALYWYRQSLGQGLEFLIYFQGNSAPDKSGLPSDRFSAERTGGSVSTLTIQRTQQEDSAVYLCASSLRGQPNQPQHFGDGTRLSIL.

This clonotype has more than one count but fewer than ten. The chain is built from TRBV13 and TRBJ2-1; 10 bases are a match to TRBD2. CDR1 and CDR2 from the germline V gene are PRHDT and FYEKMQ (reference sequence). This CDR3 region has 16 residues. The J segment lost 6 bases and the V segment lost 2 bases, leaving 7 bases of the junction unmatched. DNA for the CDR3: TGTGCCAGCAGCTTAAGTCTAGCGGGAGACAGCAATGAGCAGTTCTTC. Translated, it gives CASSLSLAGDSNEQFF.

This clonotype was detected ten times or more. CDR3 region: CASSSMTSGRRNEQFF. The CDR3 nucleotides read TGTGCCAGCAGCTCTATGACTAGCGGGAGAAGAAATGAGCAGTTCTTC. V usage is TRBV11-2 and J usage is TRBJ2-1, with 12 bases that match TRBD2. V was clipped by 4 bases and J by 7 bases; unmatched bases: 8. The CDR3 consists of 16 residues. Germline V lookup: CDR1 SGHAT, CDR2 FQNNGV.

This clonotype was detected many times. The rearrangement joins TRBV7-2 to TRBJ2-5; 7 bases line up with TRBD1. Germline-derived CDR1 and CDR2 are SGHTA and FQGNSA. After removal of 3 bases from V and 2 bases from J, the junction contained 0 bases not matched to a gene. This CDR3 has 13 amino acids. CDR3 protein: CASSFRGQETQYF. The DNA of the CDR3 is TGTGCCAGCAGCTTCAGGGGGCAAGAGACCCAGTACTTC.

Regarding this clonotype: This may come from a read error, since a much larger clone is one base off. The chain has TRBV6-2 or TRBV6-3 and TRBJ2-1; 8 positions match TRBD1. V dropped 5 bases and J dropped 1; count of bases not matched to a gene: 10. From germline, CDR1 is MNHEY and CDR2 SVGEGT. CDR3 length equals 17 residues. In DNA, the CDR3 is TGTGCCAGCAGTCGCTTCTCAGGGGGCCCTTCCTACAATGAGCAGTTCTTC. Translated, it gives CASSRFSGGPSYNEQFF.

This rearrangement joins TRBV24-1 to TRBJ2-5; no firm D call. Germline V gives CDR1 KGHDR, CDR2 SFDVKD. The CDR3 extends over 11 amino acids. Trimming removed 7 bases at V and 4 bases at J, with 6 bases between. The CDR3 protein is CATRDGETQYF. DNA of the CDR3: TGTGCCACCAGGGACGGAGAGACCCAGTACTTC.

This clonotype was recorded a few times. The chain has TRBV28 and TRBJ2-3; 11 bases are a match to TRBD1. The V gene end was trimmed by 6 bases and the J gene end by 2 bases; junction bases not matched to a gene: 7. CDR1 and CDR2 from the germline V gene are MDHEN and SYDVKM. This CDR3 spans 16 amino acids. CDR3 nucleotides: TGTGCCAGCAGGGGCCGGGGACAGGGGGTCACAGATACGCAGTATTTT. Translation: CASRGRGQGVTDTQYF.

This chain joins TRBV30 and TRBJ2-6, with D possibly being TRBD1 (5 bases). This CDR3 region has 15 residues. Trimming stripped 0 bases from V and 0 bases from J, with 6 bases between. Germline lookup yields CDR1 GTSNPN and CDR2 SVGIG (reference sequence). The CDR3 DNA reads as TGTGCCTGGAGTGTGACAGTCTCTGGGGCCAACGTCCTGACTTTC. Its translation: CAWSVTVSGANVLTF.

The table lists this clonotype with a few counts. CDR3 residues: CASSKEGVTEAFF. DNA of the CDR3: TGTGCCAGCAGTAAAGAGGGGGTCACTGAAGCTTTCTTT. The chain recombines TRBV27 with TRBJ1-1; the D gene is possibly TRBD1 (6 bases). The CDR3 contains 13 residues. Germline V gives CDR1 MNHEY, CDR2 SMNVEV (reference sequence). V was pared by 5 bases and J by 4 bases, with 11 bases between.

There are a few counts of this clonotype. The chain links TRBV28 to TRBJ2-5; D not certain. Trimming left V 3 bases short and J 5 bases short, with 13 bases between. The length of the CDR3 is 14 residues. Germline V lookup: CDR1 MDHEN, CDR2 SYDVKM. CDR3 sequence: CASSFSVSRETQYF. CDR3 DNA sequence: TGTGCCAGCAGTTTTTCGGTTAGCAGGGAGACCCAGTACTTC. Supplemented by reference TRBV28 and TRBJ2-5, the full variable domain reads DVKVTQSSRYLVKRTGEKVFLECVQDMDHENMFWYRQDPGLGLRLIYFSYDVKMKEKGDIPEGYSVSREKKERFSLILESASTNQTSMYLCASSFSVSRETQYFGPGTRLLVL.

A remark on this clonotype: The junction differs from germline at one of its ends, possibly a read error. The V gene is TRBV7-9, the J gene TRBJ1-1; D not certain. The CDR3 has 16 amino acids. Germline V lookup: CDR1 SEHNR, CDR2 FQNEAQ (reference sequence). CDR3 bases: TGTGCCAGCAGCTTAGGAGGAGGTGGGGATCACACTGAAGCTATCTTT. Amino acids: CASSLGGGGDHTEAIF.

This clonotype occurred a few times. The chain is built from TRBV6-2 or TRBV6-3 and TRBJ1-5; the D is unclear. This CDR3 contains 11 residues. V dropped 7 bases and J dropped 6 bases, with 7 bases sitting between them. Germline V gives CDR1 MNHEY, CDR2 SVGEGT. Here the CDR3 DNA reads TGTGCCAGCATGACAAGTCAGCCCCAGCATTTT. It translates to CASMTSQPQHF.

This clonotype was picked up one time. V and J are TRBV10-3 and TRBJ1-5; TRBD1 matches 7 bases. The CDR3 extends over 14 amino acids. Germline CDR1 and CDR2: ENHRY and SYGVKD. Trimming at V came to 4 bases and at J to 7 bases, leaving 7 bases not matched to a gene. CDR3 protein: CAISGQGEAQPQHF. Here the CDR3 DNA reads TGTGCCATCAGTGGACAGGGTGAAGCGCAGCCCCAGCATTTT.

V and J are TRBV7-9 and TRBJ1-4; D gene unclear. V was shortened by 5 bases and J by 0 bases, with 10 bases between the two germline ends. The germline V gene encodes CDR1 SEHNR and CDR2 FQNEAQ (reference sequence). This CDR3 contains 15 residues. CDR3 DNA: TGTGCCAGCAGCCAACTGAGGGCAACTAATGAAAAACTGTTTTTT. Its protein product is CASSQLRATNEKLFF. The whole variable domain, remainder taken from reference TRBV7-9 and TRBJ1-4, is DTGVSQNPRHKITKRGQNVTFRCDPISEHNRLYWYRQTLGQGPEFLTYFQNEAQLEKSRLLSDRFSAERPKGSFSTLEIQRTEQGDSAMYLCASSQLRATNEKLFFGSGTQLSVL.

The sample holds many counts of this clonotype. The CDR3: CASSKGQGTYEQYF. In DNA form, the CDR3 reads TGTGCCAGCAGTAAGGGACAGGGGACGTACGAGCAGTACTTC. This chain uses TRBV12-3 or TRBV12-4 with TRBJ2-7; 10 nucleotides line up with TRBD1. The CDR3 length is 14 residues. J was trimmed by 4 bases and V by 5 bases; bases with no gene match: 5.

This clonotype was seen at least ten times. CDR3 nucleotides: TGTGCCAGCAGTGAAGAGCTAGGGACAGGGGACTACAACACTGAAGCTTTCTTT. Translated, it gives CASSEELGTGDYNTEAFF. This chain uses TRBV2 with TRBJ1-1; TRBD1 agrees at 10 bases. V was clipped by 1 base and J by 2 bases; unmatched bases: 10. CDR3 length equals 18 residues. Germline values: CDR1 SNHLY, CDR2 FYNNEI. Filled out from reference TRBV2 and TRBJ1-1, the complete variable domain reads EPEVTQTPSHQVTQMGQEVILRCVPISNHLYFYWYRQILGQKVEFLVSFYNNEISEKSEIFDDQFSVERPDGSNFTLKIRSTKLEDSAMYFCASSEELGTGDYNTEAFFGQGTRLTVV.

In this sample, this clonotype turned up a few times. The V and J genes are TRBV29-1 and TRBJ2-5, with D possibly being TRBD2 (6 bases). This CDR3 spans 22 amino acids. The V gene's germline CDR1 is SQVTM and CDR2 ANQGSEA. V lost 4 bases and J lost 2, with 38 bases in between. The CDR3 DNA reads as TGCAGCGTTGGGGGACCTCTGGGGGGTATGGGTAGCGGAGCTCCTCCTCAAGAGACCCAGTACTTC. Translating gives CSVGGPLGGMGSGAPPQETQYF.

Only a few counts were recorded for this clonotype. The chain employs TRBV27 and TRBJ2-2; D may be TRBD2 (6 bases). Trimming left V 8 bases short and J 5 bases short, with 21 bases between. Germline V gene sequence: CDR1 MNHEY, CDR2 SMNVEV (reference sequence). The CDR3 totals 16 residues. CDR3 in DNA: TGTGCCAGCCGTCGGGCGTGGCTGGAGGGTACCGGGGAGCTGTTTTTT. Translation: CASRRAWLEGTGELFF.

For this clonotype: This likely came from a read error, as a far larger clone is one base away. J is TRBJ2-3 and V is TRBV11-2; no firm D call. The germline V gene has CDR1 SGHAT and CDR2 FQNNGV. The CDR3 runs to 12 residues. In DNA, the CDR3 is TGTGCCAGCAGCCCGAACACAGATGCGCAGTATTTT. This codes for CASSPNTDAQYF.

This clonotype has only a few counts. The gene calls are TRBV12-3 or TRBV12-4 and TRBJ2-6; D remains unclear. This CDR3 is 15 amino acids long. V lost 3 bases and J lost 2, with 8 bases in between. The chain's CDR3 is CASSFSVTGANVLTF. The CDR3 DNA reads TGTGCCAGCAGTTTCTCAGTGACTGGGGCCAACGTCCTGACTTTC.

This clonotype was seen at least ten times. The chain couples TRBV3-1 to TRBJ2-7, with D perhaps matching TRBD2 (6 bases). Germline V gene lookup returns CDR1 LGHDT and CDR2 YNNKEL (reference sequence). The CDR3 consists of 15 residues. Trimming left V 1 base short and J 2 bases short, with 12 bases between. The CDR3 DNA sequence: TGTGCCAGCAGCCAAGTACCGACGGGAGCCTACGAGCAGTACTTC. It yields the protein CASSQVPTGAYEQYF.

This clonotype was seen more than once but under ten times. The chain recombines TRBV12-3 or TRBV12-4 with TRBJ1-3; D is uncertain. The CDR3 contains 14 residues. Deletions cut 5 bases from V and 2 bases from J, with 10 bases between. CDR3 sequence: CASSASGAGNTIYF. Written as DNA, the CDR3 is TGTGCCAGCAGTGCCAGTGGGGCTGGAAACACCATATATTTT.

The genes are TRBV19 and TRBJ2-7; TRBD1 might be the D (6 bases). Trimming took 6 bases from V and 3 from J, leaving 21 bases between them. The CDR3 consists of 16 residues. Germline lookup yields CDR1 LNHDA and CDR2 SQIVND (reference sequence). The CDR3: CASSPTGDLWVYEQYF. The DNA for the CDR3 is TGTGCCAGTAGCCCGACAGGAGATCTTTGGGTCTACGAGCAGTACTTC.

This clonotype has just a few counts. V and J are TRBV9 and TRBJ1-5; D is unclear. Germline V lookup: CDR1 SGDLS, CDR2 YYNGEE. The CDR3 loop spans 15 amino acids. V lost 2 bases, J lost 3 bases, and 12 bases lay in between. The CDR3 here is CASSVVGELNQPQHF. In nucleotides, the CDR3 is TGTGCCAGCAGCGTCGTAGGTGAACTCAATCAGCCCCAGCATTTT.